This is a list of T cell receptor beta chains from one sample in a study of T cell responses to AZD1222 COVID-19 vaccine. TCRdb keeps only in-frame clones here, not all; method: immunoSEQ multiplex PCR. Of more than 100,000 clones in the sample, roughly 91% were seen once. The sequenced sample was peripheral blood, obtained 28 days after the second AZD1222 dose. The receptor source for this set is an adult who received the AZD1222 COVID-19 vaccine. The CDR3 runs from the conserved cysteine through the conserved F or W. The order of the fields is D gene, V gene, clone size, J gene, CDR3 DNA, CDR3 protein. A D gene is named only where the DNA matches it firmly. Expanded clones are given a class, and other clones once, few, many or no size at all.

TRBD1	TRBV5-4	NA	TRBJ1-5	TGTGCCAGCAGCCTAGACAGGGGGGTAGGTCAGCCCCAGCATTTT	CASSLDRGVGQPQHF
NA	TRBV21-1	NA	TRBJ1-1	TGTGCCAGCACGAAAGGTCATCGGAGGACAGGGAACACTGAAGCTTTCTTT	CASTKGHRRTGNTEAFF
NA	TRBV4-3	NA	TRBJ2-1	TGCGCCAGCAGCCAAGCACTGGCTATCAACAATGAGCAGTTCTTC	CASSQALAINNEQFF
TRBD2	TRBV10-2	NA	TRBJ2-3	TGCGCCAGCAGTGAGAGCGGGAAGTGGGGAGATACGCAGTATTTT	CASSESGKWGDTQYF
NA	TRBV3-1/TRBV3-2	NA	TRBJ2-7	TGTGCCAGCAGCCGGGACTCCTTCACCTACGAGCAGTACTTC	CASSRDSFTYEQYF
NA	TRBV5-6	NA	TRBJ2-5	TGTGCCAGCAGCTTAGTGGGGGGAGGCGGGACCCCCGGCCAAGAGACCCAGTACTTC	CASSLVGGGGTPGQETQYF
NA	TRBV27	NA	TRBJ2-7	TGTGCCAGCAGTATCCAGGGGCGGCACGAGCAGTACTTC	CASSIQGRHEQYF
NA	TRBV4-1	NA	TRBJ1-6	TGCGCCAGCAGCCAAGGAACCGGGACCCCATTCGGACCCCTCCACTTT	CASSQGTGTPFGPLHF
NA	TRBV7-8	NA	TRBJ2-2	TGTGCCAGCAGCCTGGGAGGGAACACCGGGGAGCTGTTTTTT	CASSLGGNTGELFF
NA	TRBV7-9	NA	TRBJ1-4	TGTGCCAGCAGATATGAGGGTGCAACTAATGAAAAACTGTTTTTT	CASRYEGATNEKLFF
TRBD1	TRBV7-2	NA	TRBJ1-2	TGTGCCAGCAGCTTAGCGGGACAGCCTCGGGGCTACACCTTC	CASSLAGQPRGYTF
NA	TRBV6-5	NA	TRBJ2-7	TGTGCCAGCAGTCGCGACAGTTCCTCCTACGAGCAGTACTTC	CASSRDSSSYEQYF
NA	TRBV10-3	NA	TRBJ2-7	TGTGCCATCAGTGAGGCAGGGACCTACGAGCAGTACTTC	CAISEAGTYEQYF
NA	TRBV19	NA	TRBJ1-1	TGTGCCAGTAATCCCTGGGGGGAAGCTTTCTTT	CASNPWGEAFF
NA	TRBV27	NA	TRBJ2-7	TGTGCCAGCAGTTTCTCGGGCCCCGCGGAAGAGCAGTACTTC	CASSFSGPAEEQYF
NA	TRBV6-2/TRBV6-3	NA	TRBJ1-1	TGTGCCAGCAGTTACTTCGCGGGTAGCGCTGAAGCTTTCTTT	CASSYFAGSAEAFF
NA	TRBV18	NA	TRBJ1-2	TGTGCCAGCTCACCACCCCAGGGGAATGGCTACACCTTC	CASSPPQGNGYTF
TRBD1	TRBV7-7	NA	TRBJ1-3	TGTGCCAGCAGCTCGGGACAGGGCTCTGGAAACACCATATATTTT	CASSSGQGSGNTIYF
NA	TRBV5-1	once	TRBJ1-1	TGCGCCAGCAGCTTGAGCCAGGGGAGAAACACTGAAGCTTTCTTT	CASSLSQGRNTEAFF
TRBD1	TRBV9	NA	TRBJ2-7	TGTGCCAGCAGCCCCCGACAGGGGACTCCCTACGAGCAGTACTTC	CASSPRQGTPYEQYF
NA	TRBV19	few	TRBJ1-2	TGTGCCAGCTACCAACCTGGGGGTAACTATGGCTACACCTTC	CASYQPGGNYGYTF
NA	TRBV14	NA	TRBJ1-6	TGTGCCAGCAGCCAAGGACTCGCGCAGATCCTCCACTTT	CASSQGLAQILHF
TRBD1	TRBV3-1/TRBV3-2	few	TRBJ2-2	TGTGCCAGCAGTTATGACAGGGGGGACACCGGGGAGCTGTTTTTT	CASSYDRGDTGELFF
NA	TRBV5-1	NA	TRBJ2-7	TGCGCCAGCAGCGTGACAGGTTCCTACGAGCAGTACTTC	CASSVTGSYEQYF
TRBD1	TRBV14	NA	TRBJ1-2	TGTGCCAGCAGCCCCACAGGGGACGGCTACACCTTC	CASSPTGDGYTF
NA	TRBV5-4	NA	TRBJ1-1	TGTGCCAGCAGCCTAGATTTCAGTGCGAACACTGAAGCTTTCTTT	CASSLDFSANTEAFF
TRBD1	TRBV19	few	TRBJ2-4	TGTGCCAGTAGTATAGATAGTCCAGGGGGCAGCATTCAGTACTTC	CASSIDSPGGSIQYF
NA	TRBV6-2/TRBV6-3	many	TRBJ1-5	TGTGCCAGCAGTTACGACAGCCTAAATCAGCCCCAGCATTTT	CASSYDSLNQPQHF
TRBD1	TRBV19	NA	TRBJ1-1	TGTGCCACAACAGGGGGGAACACTGAAGCTTTCTTT	CATTGGNTEAFF
TRBD2	TRBV5-4	NA	TRBJ2-7	TGTGCCAGCAGCACCCCCTATGGGGGGGACTACGAGCAGTACTTC	CASSTPYGGDYEQYF
NA	TRBV6-2/TRBV6-3	once	TRBJ1-6	TGTGCCAGCAGTCTTACCTTATACCGAGGTGAACCCCTCCACTTT	CASSLTLYRGEPLHF